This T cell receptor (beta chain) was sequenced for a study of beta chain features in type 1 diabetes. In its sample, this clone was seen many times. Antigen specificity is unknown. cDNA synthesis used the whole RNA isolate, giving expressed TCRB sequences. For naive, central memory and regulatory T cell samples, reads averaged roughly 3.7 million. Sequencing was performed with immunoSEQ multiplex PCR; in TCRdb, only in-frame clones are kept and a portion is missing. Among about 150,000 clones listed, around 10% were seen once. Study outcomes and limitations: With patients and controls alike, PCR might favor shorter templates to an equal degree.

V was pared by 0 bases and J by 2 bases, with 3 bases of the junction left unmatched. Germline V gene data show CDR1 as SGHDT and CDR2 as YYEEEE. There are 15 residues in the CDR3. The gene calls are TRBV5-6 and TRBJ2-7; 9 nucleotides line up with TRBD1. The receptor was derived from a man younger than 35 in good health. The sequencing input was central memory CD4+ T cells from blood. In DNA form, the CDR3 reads TGTGCCAGCAGCTTGGGAGGGACAGGGACCTACGAGCAGTACTTC. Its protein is CASSLGGTGTYEQYF. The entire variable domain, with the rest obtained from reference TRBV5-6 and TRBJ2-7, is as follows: DAGVTQSPTHLIKTRGQQVTLRCSPKSGHDTVSWYQQALGQGPQFIFQYYEEEERQRGNFPDRFSGHQFPNYSSELNVNALLLGDSALYLCASSLGGTGTYEQYFGPGTRLTVT.